The clone carrying this T cell receptor (beta chain) was counted once. Its cognate antigen is unknown. The sample is drawn from a study of CD8+ T cells in alopecia areata. This sample's treatment: oral pan-JAK inhibitor, 5-10 mg twice daily. Following extraction, RNA underwent reverse transcription to cDNA, which served as the sequencing template. Libraries were prepared by immunoSEQ multiplex PCR; TCRdb keeps only in-frame clonotypes and omits some of them. The sample records over 200,000 clones, around 65% being singletons. Between the trimmed V and J ends, which lost 1 base and 6 bases, there was a span of 9 bases. CDR3 length: 13 residues. Per germline, CDR1 KGHSH and CDR2 LQKENI. Study-wide findings and caveats: Within the top 100, expanded CD8+ clones significantly decreased with tofacitinib, as did scalp clonality.

Sequencing used CD4+ T cells sorted from blood, obtained at week 4, from a patient treated with tofacitinib. The receptor was isolated from a human donor with alopecia areata. The genes are TRBV18 and TRBJ1-2; no clear D gene. CDR3 residues: CASSPQGAHGYTF. The DNA for the CDR3 is TGTGCCAGCTCACCACAGGGAGCGCATGGCTACACCTTC.